This T cell receptor (beta chain) was identified during a study of Graves' ophthalmopathy and Graves' hyperthyroidism. Details on this clonotype: Its antigen remains unknown. A read error may produce the germline difference seen at one junction end.

Study conclusions and caveats: Between ophthalmopathy and stable hyperthyroidism, a 13-signature model drew a separation with roughly 88% sensitivity and roughly 78% specificity. Most clonotypes expanded in thyroid above 0.001 frequency were present in blood too.

Amplification of the TCR beta CDR3 regions used RNA transcripts (as template). First-round RT-PCR relied on HTBI primers, and a second-round multiplex PCR came next. TCRdb reprocessed the multiplex PCR reads with MiXCR, giving one entry per CDR3 protein. The repertoire has a few hundred thousand distinct CDR3 sequences, just under 40% of them found once; the top ten carry 4% to 5%. Germline V gene sequence: CDR1 LGHNA, CDR2 YNFKEQ. CDR3 length equals 17 residues. The chain links TRBV4-2 to TRBJ2-2; 7 bases match TRBD1. Sequenced: peripheral blood or thyroid tissue (not recorded which). The TCR comes from an adult man with Graves' hyperthyroidism. CDR3 sequence reads: CASSLPKGQMNTGKLFF. The CDR3 bases are TGTGCCAGCAGCCTCCCAAAGGGACAGATGAACACCGGGAAGCTGTTTTTT.